This T cell receptor beta chain was sequenced in a study of long-term antiretroviral therapy in people with HIV. Version v3.0 of the immunoSEQ assay ran at survey level. Assay: immunoSEQ multiplex PCR; the TCRdb copy retains only in-frame clones and omits some. The repertoire holds some 30,000 clones, with 75% to 85% as singletons. Germline V gene data show CDR1 as WSHSY and CDR2 as SAAADI. This CDR3 is 13 amino acids long. V trimming: 8 bases; J trimming: 5 bases; junction bases outside the gene matches: 5. The input for sequencing was unsorted PBMCs, taken around 3.3 years after starting antiretroviral therapy. This sequence originates from a man younger than 30 with HIV. The chain uses TRBV10-2 and TRBJ2-4; TRBD1 agrees at 8 bases. The CDR3: CASGQGAQNIQYF. The CDR3 region has the DNA TGCGCCAGCGGGCAGGGGGCGCAAAACATTCAGTACTTC.